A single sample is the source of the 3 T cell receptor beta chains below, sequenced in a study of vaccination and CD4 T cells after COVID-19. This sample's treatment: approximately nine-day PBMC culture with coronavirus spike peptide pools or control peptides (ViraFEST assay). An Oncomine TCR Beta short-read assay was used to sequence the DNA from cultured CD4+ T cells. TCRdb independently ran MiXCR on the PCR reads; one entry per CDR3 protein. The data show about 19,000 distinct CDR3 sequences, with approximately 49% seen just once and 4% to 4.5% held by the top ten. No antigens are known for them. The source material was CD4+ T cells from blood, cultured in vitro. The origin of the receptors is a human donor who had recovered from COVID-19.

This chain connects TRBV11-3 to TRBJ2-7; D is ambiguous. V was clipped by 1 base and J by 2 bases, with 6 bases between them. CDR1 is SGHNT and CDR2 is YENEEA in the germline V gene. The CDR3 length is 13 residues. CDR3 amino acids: CASSLGFAYEQYF. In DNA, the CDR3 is TGTGCCAGCAGCTTAGGCTTCGCCTACGAGCAGTACTTC.

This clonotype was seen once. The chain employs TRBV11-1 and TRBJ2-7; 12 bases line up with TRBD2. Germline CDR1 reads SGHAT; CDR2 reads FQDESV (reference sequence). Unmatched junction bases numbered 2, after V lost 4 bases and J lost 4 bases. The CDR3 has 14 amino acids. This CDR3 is CASSSTSGSYEQYF. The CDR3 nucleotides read TGTGCCAGCAGCTCGACTAGCGGGAGTTACGAGCAGTACTTC.

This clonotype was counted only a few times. In DNA, the CDR3 is TGTGCCAGCAGCTTAGGGGGGTGGACTGAAGCTTTCTTT. Protein sequence: CASSLGGWTEAFF. The chain couples TRBV7-2 to TRBJ1-1; TRBD1 is a possible D gene (5 bases). Trimming pared 1 base from V and 5 bases from J, leaving 8 bases between. Looked up from germline, CDR1 is SGHTA and CDR2 is FQGNSA. The length of the CDR3 is 13 residues. The whole variable domain, remainder taken from reference TRBV7-2 and TRBJ1-1, is GAGVSQSPSNKVTEKGKDVELRCDPISGHTALYWYRQSLGQGLEFLIYFQGNSAPDKSGLPSDRFSAERTGGSVSTLTIQRTQQEDSAVYLCASSLGGWTEAFFGQGTRLTVV.